The next 16 T cell receptor beta chains were all read from a single sample in a study of blood T cell repertoires in COVID-19. TCRdb's copy holds only in-frame clones and misses some; the assay was immunoSEQ multiplex PCR. The sample shows 120,000 or so clones, 80% to 90% of them seen only once. Material for sequencing was peripheral blood. Receptors originate from a man in his 70s with active or convalescent COVID-19.

The chain is built from TRBV6-5 and TRBJ1-5; unclear D gene. There are 15 residues in the CDR3. Trimming removed 0 bases from V and 4 bases from J, with 10 bases in between. Germline V gives CDR1 MNHEY, CDR2 SVGAGI. The CDR3 region is CASSYSLQDNQPQHF. CDR3 in DNA: TGTGCCAGCAGTTACTCCTTGCAGGATAATCAGCCCCAGCATTTT.

The chain combines TRBV28 with TRBJ1-6; D not certain. V shed 2 bases and J shed 10 bases, with 9 bases lying between them. Looked up from germline, CDR1 is MDHEN and CDR2 is SYDVKM. The CDR3 consists of 13 residues. CDR3 amino acids: CASSLIGRSPLHF. The CDR3 DNA sequence: TGTGCCAGCAGTTTAATCGGTAGATCACCCCTCCACTTT.

The chain has TRBV5-1 and TRBJ2-3, with a possible D match to TRBD2 (6 bases). V was cut by 4 bases and J by 6 bases, with 21 bases left in between. This CDR3 comprises 16 residues. CDR1 and CDR2 (germline): SGHRS, YFSETQ. The chain's CDR3 is CASSRTLAAPGDTQYF. CDR3 coding DNA: TGCGCCAGCAGCCGTACCTTAGCGGCCCCTGGGGATACGCAGTATTTT.

The chain uses TRBV6-4 and TRBJ2-3; TRBD2 matches 11 bases. Germline CDR1 MRHNA, CDR2 SNTAGT. V lost 3 bases, J lost 4 bases, and 3 bases stayed unmatched. The CDR3 has 15 amino acids. The CDR3 protein is CASSEVAGGSDTQYF. CDR3 DNA sequence: TGTGCCAGCAGTGAGGTAGCGGGAGGGTCAGATACGCAGTATTTT.

This sequence joins TRBV27 and TRBJ1-1; no firm D call. There are 13 residues in the CDR3. Trimming took 0 bases from V and 4 from J, leaving 6 bases between them. The germline CDR1 and CDR2 sequences are MNHEY and SMNVEV (reference sequence). CDR3 nucleotide sequence: TGTGCCAGCAGTTTATCGATAGTCACTGAAGCTTTCTTT. Encoded protein: CASSLSIVTEAFF.

The chain employs TRBV27 and TRBJ2-3; 13 bases line up with TRBD2. Germline values: CDR1 MNHEY, CDR2 SMNVEV (reference sequence). The CDR3 contains 16 residues. The V segment lost 2 bases and the J segment 4 bases; nucleotides outside the gene matches: 3. The CDR3 here is CASSLTGLAGADTQYF. The CDR3 DNA is TGTGCCAGCAGTTTAACCGGACTAGCGGGAGCAGATACGCAGTATTTT.

This chain uses TRBV7-9 with TRBJ2-7, with 11 bases that match TRBD2. CDR1 and CDR2 from the germline V gene are SEHNR and FQNEAQ (reference sequence). The CDR3 runs to 15 residues. V lost 4 bases and J lost 7; bases outside the gene matches: 9. This CDR3 reads CASSWELAGAREQYF. The CDR3 nucleotides read TGTGCCAGCAGCTGGGAACTAGCGGGAGCGCGGGAGCAGTACTTC.

This clone was found once. This chain uses TRBV19 with TRBJ2-7, with D possibly TRBD1 on 6 matching bases. Germline values: CDR1 LNHDA, CDR2 SQIVND (reference sequence). Trimming shortened V by 5 bases and J by 0 bases, and 11 bases separated the two germline ends. The CDR3 spans 14 residues. CDR3 in amino acids: CASSWGPDSYEQYF. CDR3 DNA sequence: TGTGCCAGTAGTTGGGGGCCGGACTCCTACGAGCAGTACTTC.

This chain links TRBV12-3 or TRBV12-4 with TRBJ1-2; D remains unclear. V gave up 2 bases and J gave up 8 bases, with 12 bases separating them. The CDR3 covers 13 residues. CDR3 region: CASSLIFQEGYTF. CDR3 DNA sequence: TGTGCCAGCAGTTTAATTTTTCAGGAAGGCTACACCTTC.

This chain links TRBV6-5 with TRBJ2-5; no clear D. V lost 6 bases and J lost 7, with 18 bases in between. The germline V gene has CDR1 MNHEY and CDR2 SVGAGI. This CDR3 has 14 residues. CDR3 nucleotide sequence: TGTGCCAGCAGCCGCGTCCCCAGCGATGGGACCCAGTACTTC. This encodes CASSRVPSDGTQYF.

The gene calls are TRBV6-2 or TRBV6-3 and TRBJ1-6; tentative D call: TRBD1 (5 bases). There are 12 residues in the CDR3. Germline loops: CDR1 MNHEY, CDR2 SVGEGT. The V and J ends lost 4 bases and 10 bases respectively, with 8 bases between them. CDR3 sequence (DNA): TGTGCCAGCAGTTCCGGGGGATCACCCCTCCACTTT. It is translated as CASSSGGSPLHF.

This chain connects TRBV6-5 to TRBJ2-1, with TRBD2 matching over 7 bases. J gave up 8 bases and V 6 bases, and 10 bases lay outside the gene matches. In germline, CDR1 is MNHEY, CDR2 SVGAGI. The CDR3 sequence is 14 residues long. As DNA, the CDR3 is TGTGCCAGCAGCCGCAGACTAGCTACCGATGAGCAGTTCTTC. Translation gives CASSRRLATDEQFF.

The CDR3 DNA follows: TGTGCCAGTAGCCGTCCCGGGACAGGGAACAATCAGCCCCAGCATTTT. Translating gives CASSRPGTGNNQPQHF. J is TRBJ1-5 and V is TRBV19; 9 bases line up with TRBD1. The V and J ends lost 6 bases and 3 bases, in that order; junction bases with no gene match: 9. This CDR3 spans 16 amino acids. From germline, CDR1 is LNHDA and CDR2 SQIVND (reference sequence).

The chain employs TRBV4-2 and TRBJ2-3; 8 bases agree with TRBD2. V trimming: 4 bases; J trimming: 5 bases; junction bases outside the gene matches: 5. Germline V gives CDR1 LGHNA, CDR2 YNFKEQ. The CDR3 covers 14 residues. Here the CDR3 reads CASSPGGPLDTQYF. CDR3 in DNA: TGTGCCAGCAGCCCGGGAGGGCCGTTAGATACGCAGTATTTT.

CDR3 region: CASSLVPTLNTEAFF. The CDR3 nucleotides are TGCGCCAGCAGCTTGGTTCCGACTTTAAACACTGAAGCTTTCTTT. The V call is TRBV5-1, the J call TRBJ1-1; D ambiguous. V lost 0 bases, J lost 2 bases, and 11 bases lay in between. CDR3 length: 15 residues. Germline lookup yields CDR1 SGHRS and CDR2 YFSETQ.

V is TRBV21-1 and J is TRBJ1-4; TRBD1 is the table's D call, not checked against the DNA. TRBV21-1 is recorded as a pseudogene. The CDR3 runs to 18 residues. The CDR3 coding sequence is TGTGCCAGCAGCATGGGGCCCGGTGGGCCTCTTACTAATGAAAAACTGTTTTTT. Its protein is CASSMGPGGPLTNEKLFF.